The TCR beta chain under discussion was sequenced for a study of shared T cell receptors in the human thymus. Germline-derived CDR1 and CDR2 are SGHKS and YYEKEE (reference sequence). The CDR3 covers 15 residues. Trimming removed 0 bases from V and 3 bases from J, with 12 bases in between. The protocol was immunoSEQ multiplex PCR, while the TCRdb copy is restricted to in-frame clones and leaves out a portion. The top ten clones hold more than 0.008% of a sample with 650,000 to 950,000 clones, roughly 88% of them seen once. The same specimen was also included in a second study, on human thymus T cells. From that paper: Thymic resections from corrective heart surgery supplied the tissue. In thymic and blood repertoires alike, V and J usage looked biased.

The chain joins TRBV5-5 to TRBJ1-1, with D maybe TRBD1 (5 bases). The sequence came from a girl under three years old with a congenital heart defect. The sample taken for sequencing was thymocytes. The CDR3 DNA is TGTGCCAGCAGCTTGGTTGGGGCGCCGGACACTGAAGCTTTCTTT. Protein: CASSLVGAPDTEAFF.